Detailed here is one T cell receptor beta chain. This clonotype appeared a few times. Its antigen is currently not known. Nothing much larger sits one base from this clone, and base qualities are not available. Libraries were prepared through RT-PCR. Sequencing relied on an Illumina HiSeq 2500. TCRdb trimmed the raw reads at Q25, called clones with MiXCR and kept productive beta chains. Every distinct CDR3 protein forms one entry, paired with its most common genes and DNA. The sample records about 190,000 distinct CDR3 sequences, about 15% of which are singletons. The ten most abundant clones make up about 28% of the sample. The CDR3 covers 15 residues, taking in both the cysteine and the phenylalanine. The only DNA kept is the CDR3, 45 bases in frame from the first base. The V and J ends are trimmed by 6 bases and 0 bases, leaving 15 bases between them. CDR1 and CDR2, per the germline V gene, are MNHNS and SASEGT.

The sample is drawn from a study of response to subunit inactivated influenza vaccine (dated by TCRdb to about 2018). Turning to the overall study: Deep quantitative profiling of the T cell receptor repertoire was used in the study to follow responses to a trivalent subunit inactivated influenza vaccine. Paper-wide results and their limitations: It was suggested by the authors that each seasonal influenza vaccination may recruit only a limited number of new T cells.

The source of this sequence is a man between 50 and 59 years old who received an inactivated influenza vaccine. Donor details come from another sample of the same person, matched by shared clones. The material was CD8+ T cells sorted from PBMCs, obtained around 5 days after vaccination. The V gene is TRBV6-1 and the J gene is TRBJ2-7, with the D segment identity uncertain. CDR3 region: CASRPRVVSSYEQYF. The sequenced DNA is TGTGCCAGCAGACCCCGGGTAGTGAGCTCCTACGAGCAGTACTTC.